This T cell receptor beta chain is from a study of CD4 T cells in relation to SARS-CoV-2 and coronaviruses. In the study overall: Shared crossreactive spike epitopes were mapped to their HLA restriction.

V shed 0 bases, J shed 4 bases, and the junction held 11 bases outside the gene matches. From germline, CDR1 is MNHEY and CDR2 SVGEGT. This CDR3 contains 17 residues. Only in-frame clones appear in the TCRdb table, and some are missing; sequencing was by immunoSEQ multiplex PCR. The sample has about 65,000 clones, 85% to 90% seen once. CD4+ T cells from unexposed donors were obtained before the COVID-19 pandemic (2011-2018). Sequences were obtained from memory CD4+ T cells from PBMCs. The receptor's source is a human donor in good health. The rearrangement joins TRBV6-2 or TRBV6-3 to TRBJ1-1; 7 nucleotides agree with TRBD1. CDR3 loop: CASSYSIGTVYSTEAFF. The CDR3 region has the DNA TGTGCCAGCAGTTACTCTATAGGGACAGTCTATTCCACTGAAGCTTTCTTT.